Listed below are T cell receptor beta chains from one sample, sequenced in a study of shared clonotypes between healthy human individuals. This table comes from immunoSEQ multiplex PCR, and its TCRdb copy is limited to in-frame clones, with some not included. The sample lists over a million clones, over 95% occurring once. The sequencing sample was made of naive CD4+ T cells sorted from blood. All receptors derive from a man aged 30 to 45 in good health. Each CDR3 is given without its conserved first and last residue.

v_call: TRBV5-1; j_call: TRBJ2-3; cdr3_aa: ASSFSRASGKVDTQY
v_call: TRBV5-4; j_call: TRBJ1-1; cdr3_aa: ASSLQGEAF
v_call: TRBV27; j_call: TRBJ2-1; cdr3_aa: ASSLAGKHNEQF
v_call: TRBV5-1; j_call: TRBJ2-1; cdr3_aa: ASSSGLAGGGNEQF
v_call: TRBV14; j_call: TRBJ2-1; cdr3_aa: ASSQEGGWYNEQF
v_call: TRBV14; j_call: TRBJ2-2; cdr3_aa: ASSQTLLAGWAGELF
v_call: TRBV18; j_call: TRBJ2-5; cdr3_aa: ASSPSQGQETQY
v_call: TRBV11-2; j_call: TRBJ2-7; cdr3_aa: ASSTGASGRGYEQY
v_call: TRBV19; j_call: TRBJ2-1; cdr3_aa: ASRLRGGNEQF
v_call: TRBV19; j_call: TRBJ2-5; cdr3_aa: ASSLGTGVVWRQETQY
v_call: TRBV9; j_call: TRBJ1-1; cdr3_aa: ASSPLGGARNTEAF
v_call: TRBV27; j_call: TRBJ2-7; cdr3_aa: ASSFGKDRLYEQY
v_call: TRBV7-3; j_call: TRBJ2-1; cdr3_aa: ASSLGLPTYGEQF
v_call: TRBV6-5; j_call: TRBJ2-2; cdr3_aa: ASNLLPGSGELF
v_call: TRBV28; j_call: TRBJ2-1; cdr3_aa: ASSLFSTPREQF
v_call: TRBV2; j_call: TRBJ1-1; cdr3_aa: ASSQGTNTEAF
v_call: TRBV6-1; j_call: TRBJ2-2; cdr3_aa: ASTGVSGELF
v_call: TRBV5-1; j_call: TRBJ2-7; cdr3_aa: ASSSGGGRSYEQY
v_call: TRBV15; j_call: TRBJ2-3; cdr3_aa: ATSRVQLAGTDTQY
v_call: TRBV4-1; j_call: TRBJ2-7; cdr3_aa: ASSQEGLAGRYEQY
v_call: TRBV5-1; j_call: TRBJ2-7; cdr3_aa: ASSANLDEQY
v_call: TRBV18; j_call: TRBJ2-7; cdr3_aa: ASSPPGGGYEQY
v_call: TRBV5-1; j_call: TRBJ2-5; cdr3_aa: ASSGRTGNQETQY
v_call: TRBV7-2; j_call: TRBJ2-7; cdr3_aa: ASSLRETGGYEQY
v_call: TRBV5-1; j_call: TRBJ2-7; cdr3_aa: ASSFVLADERNEQY
v_call: TRBV12-5; j_call: TRBJ2-2; cdr3_aa: ASGQIAGGPIGELF
v_call: TRBV7-2; j_call: TRBJ2-7; cdr3_aa: ASSLGLVEQY
v_call: TRBV10-3; j_call: TRBJ1-5; cdr3_aa: AATIGGNQPQH
v_call: TRBV21-1; j_call: TRBJ1-1; cdr3_aa: ASSKGWGRGYTEAF
v_call: TRBV10-3; j_call: TRBJ2-5; cdr3_aa: AISEVVQETQY
v_call: TRBV11-2; j_call: TRBJ1-2; cdr3_aa: ASSSSSGNYGYT
v_call: TRBV5-4; j_call: TRBJ2-3; cdr3_aa: ASSPPSATDTQY
v_call: TRBV28; j_call: TRBJ2-3; cdr3_aa: ASSFEYRDSRTDTQY
v_call: TRBV19; j_call: TRBJ2-7; cdr3_aa: ASSIGNEQY
v_call: TRBV7-9; j_call: TRBJ1-5; cdr3_aa: ASSLSSNQPQH
v_call: TRBV5-5; j_call: TRBJ2-1; cdr3_aa: ASSPRMRQGSYYNEQF
v_call: TRBV28; j_call: TRBJ1-2; cdr3_aa: ASRMGQRNYGYT
v_call: TRBV6-6; j_call: TRBJ2-1; cdr3_aa: ASSYGGLPYNEQF
v_call: TRBV11-2; j_call: TRBJ1-5; cdr3_aa: ASSLPQPGTVVQPQH
v_call: TRBV6-5; j_call: TRBJ2-5; cdr3_aa: ASSRGQQETQY
v_call: TRBV18; j_call: TRBJ2-1; cdr3_aa: ASSPPTSTNEQF
v_call: TRBV27; j_call: TRBJ2-1; cdr3_aa: ASTLRLAGGPPYNEQF
v_call: TRBV5-1; j_call: TRBJ2-7; cdr3_aa: ASSFRDPMREQY
v_call: TRBV5-1; j_call: TRBJ2-2; cdr3_aa: ASSLRGQRNANTGELF
v_call: TRBV5-4; j_call: TRBJ2-1; cdr3_aa: ASSLSQPPVNEQF
v_call: TRBV28; j_call: TRBJ2-5; cdr3_aa: ASMQSGLAERKAQY
v_call: TRBV9; j_call: TRBJ2-1; cdr3_aa: ASSRTYGLAGVSSYNEQF
v_call: TRBV7-2; j_call: TRBJ1-5; cdr3_aa: ASSHWESLELSNQPQH